This T cell receptor beta chain emerged from a study of CD8 T cells in ankylosing spondylitis. The study, taken as a whole, reports: Disease-linked clones reportedly concentrated significantly in matched ankylosing spondylitis synovial fluid.

Making use of molecular barcodes, quantitative 5'-RACE generated TCR beta libraries. TCRdb itself ran the 5' RACE reads through MiXCR, one entry per CDR3 protein. The sample includes 200,000 to 300,000 distinct CDR3 sequences, 7.5% to 9% of them seen just once. Concerning this clonotype: Its cognate antigen is unknown.

The sequencing input was blood, either unsorted or a sorted T cell fraction (not recorded which). This TCR came from a male donor with ankylosing spondylitis or in good health (not recorded which).

The CDR3 nucleotides are TGTGCCAGCAGCCCGGACAGGGGGCCACGGGGAGATACGCAGTATTTT. This translates into CASSPDRGPRGDTQYF. The V and J genes are TRBV7-9 and TRBJ2-3, with TRBD1 matching over 11 bases. CDR3 length equals 16 residues. V was clipped by 5 bases and J by 5 bases; unmatched bases: 9. CDR1 is SEHNR, CDR2 FQNEAQ, per germline (reference sequence).